The rows below give T cell receptor beta chains drawn from one sample of a study of blood T cell repertoires in COVID-19. Here immunoSEQ multiplex PCR was the method, and the copy in TCRdb shows in-frame clones only, minus some. The sample carries about 370,000 clones, nearly 90% recorded once. The material sequenced was PBMCs or T cells enriched from blood (not recorded which). The source is a woman younger than 45 who had recovered from COVID-19. Each CDR3 is given with its conserved first and last residue. D genes are given only for firm matches. Size is omitted from some rows. Given values are once, few, many or a class for expanded clones.

TGTGCCAGCAGCCCCGGCCCGGGAAGGGATCCCCTAGCCAAAAACATTCAGTACTTC,CASSPGPGRDPLAKNIQYF,NA,NA,TRBV7-9,TRBJ2-4
TGTGCCAGCAGTTCCCCCAGAGGCCCGACCAATCAGCCCCAGCATTTT,CASSSPRGPTNQPQHF,NA,NA,TRBV28,TRBJ1-5
TGTGCCAGCAGCGTAACCGCCGCGGGAGATACGCAGTATTTT,CASSVTAAGDTQYF,NA,NA,TRBV11-3,TRBJ2-3
TGTGCCAGCAGTGAAGAACAGGGCTTCGATGGCTACACCTTC,CASSEEQGFDGYTF,NA,NA,TRBV2,TRBJ1-2
TGTGCCAGCAGCACGACTAGCGGGTACTACAATGAGCAGTTCTTC,CASSTTSGYYNEQFF,NA,TRBD2,TRBV7-9,TRBJ2-1
TGTGCCAGCAGCTTGCACAGGGGGCGCAGGTGGGAGCAGTACTTC,CASSLHRGRRWEQYF,NA,TRBD1,TRBV5-6,TRBJ2-7
TGTGCCAGCAGCTCTATTCGGACAGGGGCGATTAATTCACCCCTCCACTTT,CASSSIRTGAINSPLHF,once,TRBD1,TRBV7-2,TRBJ1-6
TGCGCCAGCAGCTTGGCTCAGGGGGATGAGCAGTTCTTC,CASSLAQGDEQFF,NA,TRBD1,TRBV5-1,TRBJ2-1
TGTGCCAGCAGTCCCTCGGGACAGGGAGGCTATGGCTACACCTTC,CASSPSGQGGYGYTF,NA,TRBD1,TRBV27,TRBJ1-2
TGTGCCAGCAGTTTAATCGGCGGGGGCTATGGCTACACCTTC,CASSLIGGGYGYTF,NA,NA,TRBV28,TRBJ1-2
TGCGCCAGCAGTGACGGGACTAGCGGGGGTTTAATTCAGTACTTC,CASSDGTSGGLIQYF,NA,TRBD2,TRBV5-1,TRBJ2-4
TGTGCCTGGAAAGCAGGGGGCGACCCCCGTGGCGAGCAGTACTTC,CAWKAGGDPRGEQYF,NA,TRBD1,TRBV30,TRBJ2-7
TGTGCCAGCAGCTTGTTAGCGGGAGGTGTTATGAATGAGCAGTTCTTC,CASSLLAGGVMNEQFF,once,TRBD2,TRBV3-1/TRBV3-2,TRBJ2-1
TGTGCCACCAGCTCTCACAGGGACAATCAGCCCCAGCATTTT,CATSSHRDNQPQHF,NA,NA,TRBV15,TRBJ1-5
TGTGCCAGCAGCGCTTTTACAGGGAAGGGGACTGAAGCTTTCTTT,CASSAFTGKGTEAFF,NA,NA,TRBV9,TRBJ1-1
TGTGCCAGCAGTCCTAGCGGGGGCGCCTATCTGAATGAGCAGTTCTTC,CASSPSGGAYLNEQFF,NA,TRBD2,TRBV6-6,TRBJ2-1
TGCGCCAGCAGCGGACCTAGCGGAAGTATCTACAATGAGCAGTTCTTC,CASSGPSGSIYNEQFF,NA,TRBD2,TRBV5-1,TRBJ2-1
TGTGCCAGCAGTTTATCGGGACAGGGCGGCTATGGCTACACCTTC,CASSLSGQGGYGYTF,NA,TRBD1,TRBV28,TRBJ1-2
TGCAGCGCCCACGGTGGGGGGGGTGGCTACACCTTC,CSAHGGGGGYTF,NA,NA,TRBV29-1,TRBJ1-2
TGTGCCACCAGTGATTTGTCAGGGGTCAATGAGCAGTTCTTC,CATSDLSGVNEQFF,NA,NA,TRBV24-1,TRBJ2-1
TGTGCCAGCAGCCCCTCGACAATAAACTATGGCTACACCTTC,CASSPSTINYGYTF,NA,NA,TRBV11-2,TRBJ1-2
TGTGCCAGCAGCCGGGACTCCTCCTACGAGCAGTACTTC,CASSRDSSYEQYF,NA,NA,TRBV11-2,TRBJ2-7
TGTGCCAGCTCATTGGGCCCTGAAGCTTTCTTT,CASSLGPEAFF,NA,NA,TRBV18,TRBJ1-1
TGTGCCAGCTCACCACCCGGGGTCGGTGGCTACACCTTC,CASSPPGVGGYTF,few,NA,TRBV18,TRBJ1-2
TGTGCCTGGAGCTTACAAACCGATCAGCCCCAGCATTTT,CAWSLQTDQPQHF,NA,NA,TRBV30,TRBJ1-5
TGCAGCGTTGTGGCGGGATCGGGAACTGAAGCTTTCTTT,CSVVAGSGTEAFF,NA,NA,TRBV29-1,TRBJ1-1
TGTGCCAGCAGTTTACAACCTGACAGGTTACGGCCCCCAAAGCATTTT,CASSLQPDRLRPPKHF,NA,NA,TRBV28,TRBJ1-5
TGCGCCAGCAGCGTAACTAGGAGTACGGCTTACAATGAGCAGTTCTTC,CASSVTRSTAYNEQFF,NA,NA,TRBV5-1,TRBJ2-1
TGTGCCAGCAGCCCTTTACTGTGTAATTCACCCCTCCACTTT,CASSPLLCNSPLHF,NA,NA,TRBV11-1,TRBJ1-6
TGTGCCACCGCTACACCTCCGGGACAGGGCCAGCCCCAGCATTTT,CATATPPGQGQPQHF,NA,TRBD1,TRBV28,TRBJ1-5
TGTGCCAGCAGGACAGATGCTAACTATGGCTACACCTTC,CASRTDANYGYTF,NA,NA,TRBV9,TRBJ1-2
TGCGCCAGCAGCTTGGATGGACACCCCACAGATACGCAGTATTTT,CASSLDGHPTDTQYF,NA,NA,TRBV5-1,TRBJ2-3
TGTGCCAGCTCACAGGGGGCGACCTATGGCTACACCTTC,CASSQGATYGYTF,NA,TRBD1,TRBV18,TRBJ1-2
TGTGCCAGCAGTTACCTGACAGGGCTTCACTACGAGCAGTACTTC,CASSYLTGLHYEQYF,NA,TRBD1,TRBV6-5,TRBJ2-7
TGCGCCAGCAGCTTCGCTAACGAGCAGTACTTC,CASSFANEQYF,NA,NA,TRBV5-1,TRBJ2-7
TGTGCCAGCAGCTTAGCGCTCGGGAGGGGGAACGAGCAGTACTTC,CASSLALGRGNEQYF,NA,TRBD2,TRBV7-8,TRBJ2-7
TGTGCCAGCAGCGTAGTGGCGGGAGCCTCCTACAATGAGCAGTTCTTC,CASSVVAGASYNEQFF,NA,TRBD2,TRBV9,TRBJ2-1
TGTGCCAGCAGCGGGCCCGGCTACACCTTC,CASSGPGYTF,NA,NA,TRBV9,TRBJ1-2
TGTGCCAGCAGCGCCGGACAGGGGGGAGAAAAACTGTTTTTT,CASSAGQGGEKLFF,NA,TRBD1,TRBV9,TRBJ1-4
TGTGCCAGCAGCTTAGGGGAGTTGTCCTCCTACGAGCAGTACTTC,CASSLGELSSYEQYF,NA,NA,TRBV7-9,TRBJ2-7
TGTGCCGTAGAGGCAGGGGGCAATGGCTACACCTTC,CAVEAGGNGYTF,NA,TRBD1,TRBV19,TRBJ1-2
TGTGCCAGCAGTGAATATTGGGCAGGGGAAGATGGCTACACCTTC,CASSEYWAGEDGYTF,NA,NA,TRBV25-1,TRBJ1-2
TGTGCCAGCTCACGCGAGACAGACTCACCCCTCCACTTT,CASSRETDSPLHF,NA,NA,TRBV18,TRBJ1-6
TGCGCCAGCAGCTTGGCTCAGGGACAAGGCGAAAAACTGTTTTTT,CASSLAQGQGEKLFF,NA,NA,TRBV5-1,TRBJ1-4
TGTGCCAGCAGTTCGGGCAGGGCCCAGCCCCAGCATTTT,CASSSGRAQPQHF,NA,NA,TRBV27,TRBJ1-5
TGCACCAGCATCCTACTGAGCTCCTACGAGCAGTACTTC,CTSILLSSYEQYF,NA,NA,TRBV1,TRBJ2-7
TGTGCCAGCAGTCCCGGCCGGGGGGGCTTCGTGAACACTGAAGCTTTCTTT,CASSPGRGGFVNTEAFF,NA,NA,TRBV28,TRBJ1-1
TGCGCCAGCAGCCTTGAACAGGATTTCTATGGCTACACCTTC,CASSLEQDFYGYTF,NA,NA,TRBV4-3,TRBJ1-2
TGTGCCAGCACCTTGAGGACTAGCGGCTACAATGAGCAGTTCTTC,CASTLRTSGYNEQFF,NA,TRBD2,TRBV27,TRBJ2-1
TGTGCCAGCAGCCAACAGGGTTTCTACGAGCAGTACTTC,CASSQQGFYEQYF,NA,NA,TRBV3-1/TRBV3-2,TRBJ2-7
TGCAGTGCTAGCCGAGCGGACCAGCAGTTCTTC,CSASRADQQFF,NA,NA,TRBV20-1,TRBJ2-1
TGTGCCAGCAGTTTCGAGGGATTCGCAACTAATGAAAAACTGTTTTTT,CASSFEGFATNEKLFF,NA,NA,TRBV28,TRBJ1-4
TGTGCCAGCAGCCAAGCTAGCCCCTATGGCTACACCTTC,CASSQASPYGYTF,NA,NA,TRBV4-2,TRBJ1-2
TGTGCCAGTAGCTCGCCAGGGCGGAACACTGAAGCTTTCTTT,CASSSPGRNTEAFF,few,NA,TRBV19,TRBJ1-1
TGTGCCAGTAGGAAGGACAGGGGTTATGGAAACACCATATATTTT,CASRKDRGYGNTIYF,NA,TRBD1,TRBV19,TRBJ1-3
TGTGCCAGCAGCTTCGGGACTAGCGGGACCGGGGAGCTGTTTTTT,CASSFGTSGTGELFF,NA,TRBD2,TRBV6-2/TRBV6-3,TRBJ2-2
TGCGCCAGCAGCTGGGGGGCTGCGGGGGGTTTTTACGAGCAGTACTTC,CASSWGAAGGFYEQYF,NA,TRBD2,TRBV5-1,TRBJ2-7